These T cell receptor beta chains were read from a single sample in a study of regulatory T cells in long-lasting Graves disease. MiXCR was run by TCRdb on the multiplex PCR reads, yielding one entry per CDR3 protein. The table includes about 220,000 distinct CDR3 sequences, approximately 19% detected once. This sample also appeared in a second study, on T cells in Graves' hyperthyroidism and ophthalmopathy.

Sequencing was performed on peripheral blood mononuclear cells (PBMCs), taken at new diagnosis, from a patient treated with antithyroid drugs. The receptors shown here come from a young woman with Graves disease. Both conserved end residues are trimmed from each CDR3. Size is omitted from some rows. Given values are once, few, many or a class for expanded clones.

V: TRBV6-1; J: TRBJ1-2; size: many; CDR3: ASSTRDRVRNGYT
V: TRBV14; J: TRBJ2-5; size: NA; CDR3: ASSSLAGAETQY
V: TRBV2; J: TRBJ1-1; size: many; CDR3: ASSVAESGDRGEAF
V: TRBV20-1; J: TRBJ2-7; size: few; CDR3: SVPIDPGQAAGEQY
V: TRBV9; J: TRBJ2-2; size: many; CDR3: ASSPLFTGELF
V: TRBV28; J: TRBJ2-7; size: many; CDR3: ASRLGWAFGQMGKGSEQY
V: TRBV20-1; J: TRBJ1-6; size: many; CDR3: SARGGGLNSPLH
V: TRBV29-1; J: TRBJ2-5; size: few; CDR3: SVDGGVFETQY
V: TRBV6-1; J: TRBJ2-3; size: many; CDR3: ASGSDRVSSTDTQY
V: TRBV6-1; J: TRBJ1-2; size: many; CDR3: ASSEVFDGKARYGYT
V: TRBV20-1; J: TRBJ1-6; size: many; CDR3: SARWTANNSPLH
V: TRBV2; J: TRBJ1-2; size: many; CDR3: ASSEARSGSYT
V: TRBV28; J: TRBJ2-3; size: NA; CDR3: ASSLHVSGRLDTQY
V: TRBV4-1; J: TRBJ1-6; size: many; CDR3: ASSSSPTTGTGDSPLH
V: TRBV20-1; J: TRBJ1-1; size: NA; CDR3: SARVGGTEAF
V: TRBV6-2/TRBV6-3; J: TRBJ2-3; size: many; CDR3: ASSYDSTDTQY
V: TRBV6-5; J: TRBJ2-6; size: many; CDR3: ASSYSNPGSSGANVLT
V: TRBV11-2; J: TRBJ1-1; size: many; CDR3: ASSSRDRATEAF
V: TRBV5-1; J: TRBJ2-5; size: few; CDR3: ASSLAKETQY
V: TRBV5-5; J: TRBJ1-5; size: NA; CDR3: ASSFVGISNQPQH
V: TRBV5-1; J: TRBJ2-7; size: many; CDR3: ASSSTGLVKGYEQY
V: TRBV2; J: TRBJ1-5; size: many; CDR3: ASRGSGQGFNQPQH
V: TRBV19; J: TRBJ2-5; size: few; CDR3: ASSIGLAGGQETQY
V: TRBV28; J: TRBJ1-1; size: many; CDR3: ASSPYPVEAF
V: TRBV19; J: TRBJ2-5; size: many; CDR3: ASTKMGQAEETQY
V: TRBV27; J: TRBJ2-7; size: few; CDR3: ASRYRDNYEQY
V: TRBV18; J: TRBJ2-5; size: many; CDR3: ASSPPLAETQY
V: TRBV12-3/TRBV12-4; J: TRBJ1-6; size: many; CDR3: ASSRRDSENSPLH
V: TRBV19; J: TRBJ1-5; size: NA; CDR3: ASSIWAGHSNQPQH
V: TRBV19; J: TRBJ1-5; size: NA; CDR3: ASKTDTNSNQPQH
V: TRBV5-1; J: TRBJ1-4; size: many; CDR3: ASRYGGLDEKLF